Listed below are T cell receptor beta chains from one sample, sequenced in a study of blood T cell repertoires in COVID-19. Libraries were prepared by immunoSEQ multiplex PCR; TCRdb keeps only in-frame clonotypes and omits some of them. The sample yields some 330,000 clones, about nine tenths seen once. The material sequenced was peripheral blood. The receptors shown here come from a woman aged 30 to 39 with COVID-19, enrolled during active disease. The CDR3 runs from the conserved cysteine through the conserved F or W. The order of the fields is V gene, CDR3 protein.

v_call: TRBV11-3; cdr3_aa: CASSTDGDTEAFF
v_call: TRBV28; cdr3_aa: CASSSGGIGNTIYF
v_call: TRBV6-5; cdr3_aa: CASSYSLVTEAFF
v_call: TRBV6-2/TRBV6-3; cdr3_aa: CASSPRGQGAPNTEAFF
v_call: TRBV3-1/TRBV3-2; cdr3_aa: CASSQEKGAKHLFF
v_call: TRBV6-6; cdr3_aa: CATLGDTEAFF
v_call: TRBV28; cdr3_aa: CASSPSKWGGMNTEAFF
v_call: TRBV6-2/TRBV6-3; cdr3_aa: CASSYSQLAGADYEQYF
v_call: TRBV29-1; cdr3_aa: CSVEDSGGLF
v_call: TRBV6-5; cdr3_aa: CAGYRTLDGYTF
v_call: TRBV7-9; cdr3_aa: CASSLASGQGHSPLHF
v_call: TRBV12-3/TRBV12-4; cdr3_aa: CASSFSSNQPQHF
v_call: TRBV5-1; cdr3_aa: CASSLADRMVNGYTF
v_call: TRBV2; cdr3_aa: CASTLDRGYNGYTF
v_call: TRBV4-1; cdr3_aa: CASSRSGNTEAFF
v_call: TRBV2; cdr3_aa: CASRDPGGGNYNEQFF
v_call: TRBV11-2; cdr3_aa: CASSIRTGGTDTQYF
v_call: TRBV3-1/TRBV3-2; cdr3_aa: CASSQDLIRVGGELFF
v_call: TRBV19; cdr3_aa: CASSTLGTAVFQPQHF
v_call: TRBV12-3/TRBV12-4; cdr3_aa: CASSSAGQPQHF
v_call: TRBV11-3; cdr3_aa: CASSSLAGGRDEQFF
v_call: TRBV18; cdr3_aa: CASSRQGANYEQYF
v_call: TRBV11-2; cdr3_aa: CASIRGRGNTEAFF